This T cell receptor (beta chain) is from a study of shared clonotypes between healthy human individuals. The protocol was immunoSEQ multiplex PCR, while the TCRdb copy is restricted to in-frame clones and leaves out a portion. The data hold roughly 1,500,000 clones, with 95% to 99% observed a single time. Trimming cost V 1 base and J 5 bases; bases outside gene matches: 3. The CDR3 spans 15 residues. Germline V lookup: CDR1 SGHDN, CDR2 FVKESK. Subsets obtained from CD4+ cells comprised CD45RA+ naive and CD45RA-negative memory cells. The origin of this receptor is a man between 25 and 39 years old in good health. Sequenced input: naive CD4+ T cells sorted from blood. Subset specified: CD45RA+ positively selected. The chain has TRBV14 and TRBJ2-1; 9 bases align to TRBD2. The CDR3 region has the DNA TGTGCCAGCAGCCAAGGCGGGAGGGCCCACAATGAGCAGTTCTTC. Protein sequence: CASSQGGRAHNEQFF.